These 2 T cell receptor beta chains originate from one sample sequenced in a study of CXCR3-negative and CXCR3-positive naive CD8 T cells. 5' RACE that incorporated UMI labels was used to prepare the TRB cDNA libraries. TCRdb re-called the 5' RACE reads; every CDR3 protein appears as one record, without DNA. The sample holds approximately 66,000 distinct CDR3 sequences. Sequenced material: naive CXCR3- CD8+ T cells from blood. Subset denoted: CD45RO-CCR7+CD27+CD95- naive CD8+ T cells lacking CXCR3 (TNR3-). These receptors were obtained from a human donor in good health. Some clones in this sample may be carry-over from other donors' samples.

This chain joins TRBV6-5 and TRBJ2-2; the D call from TCRdb, TRBD1, cannot be confirmed without DNA. The CDR3 covers 15 residues. Germline V gene lookup returns CDR1 MNHEY and CDR2 SVGAGI. CDR3 sequence: CASSYRGGNTGELFF.

This chain links TRBV29-1 with TRBJ2-2; the D call from TCRdb, TRBD1, cannot be confirmed without DNA. There are 15 residues in the CDR3. Germline V gene sequence: CDR1 SQVTM, CDR2 ANQGSEA. The CDR3 spells CSVLDSAIVTGELFF.